This TCR beta chain was sequenced for a study of blood T cell repertoires in COVID-19. Study details: Some COVID-19 samples were acute and others convalescent; all came from the United States, Italy and Spain.

Clones were read by immunoSEQ multiplex PCR, and TCRdb kept only the in-frame ones, dropping some. The sample lists tens of thousands of clones; roughly 90% were seen once. Germline V lookup: CDR1 SSHAT, CDR2 FNYEAQ (reference sequence). The CDR3 has 16 residues. The V and J ends lost 5 bases and 5 bases, in that order; junction bases with no gene match: 5. The sample taken for sequencing was peripheral blood. The chain combines TRBV7-7 with TRBJ2-5, with 16 positions matching TRBD2. The TCR comes from a man between 60 and 75 years old with active COVID-19. CDR3 DNA sequence: TGTGCCAGCAGCCCGGGACTAGCGGGAGGGGGGGAGACCCAGTACTTC. Translation gives CASSPGLAGGGETQYF.